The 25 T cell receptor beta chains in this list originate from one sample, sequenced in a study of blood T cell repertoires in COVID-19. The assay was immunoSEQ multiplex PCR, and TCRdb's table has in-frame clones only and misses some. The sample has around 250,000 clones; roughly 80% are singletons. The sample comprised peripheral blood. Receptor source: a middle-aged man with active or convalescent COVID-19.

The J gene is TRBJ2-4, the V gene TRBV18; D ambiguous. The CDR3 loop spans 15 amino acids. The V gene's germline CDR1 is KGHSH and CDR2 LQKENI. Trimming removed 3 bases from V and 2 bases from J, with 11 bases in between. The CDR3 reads CASSPIPGPKNIQYF. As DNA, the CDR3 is TGTGCCAGCTCACCTATCCCAGGCCCCAAAAACATTCAGTACTTC.

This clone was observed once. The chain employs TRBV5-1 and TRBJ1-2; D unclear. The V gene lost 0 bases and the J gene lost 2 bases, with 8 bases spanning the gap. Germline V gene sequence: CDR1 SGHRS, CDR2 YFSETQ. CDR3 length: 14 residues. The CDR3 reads CASSLAPINYGYTF. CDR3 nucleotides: TGCGCCAGCAGCTTGGCCCCAATCAACTATGGCTACACCTTC.

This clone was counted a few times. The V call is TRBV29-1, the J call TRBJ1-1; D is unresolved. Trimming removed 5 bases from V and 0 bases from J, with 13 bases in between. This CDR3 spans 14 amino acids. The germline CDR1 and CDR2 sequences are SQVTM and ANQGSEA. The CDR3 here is CSVRLSLMNTEAFF. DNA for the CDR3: TGCAGCGTTCGACTGTCCTTAATGAACACTGAAGCTTTCTTT.

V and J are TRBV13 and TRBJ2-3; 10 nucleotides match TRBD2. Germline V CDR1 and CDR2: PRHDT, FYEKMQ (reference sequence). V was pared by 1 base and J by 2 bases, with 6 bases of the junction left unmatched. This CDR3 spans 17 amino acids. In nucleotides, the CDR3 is TGTGCCAGCAGCTTAGTTGGTCTAGCGGGGGACACAGATACGCAGTATTTT. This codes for CASSLVGLAGDTDTQYF.

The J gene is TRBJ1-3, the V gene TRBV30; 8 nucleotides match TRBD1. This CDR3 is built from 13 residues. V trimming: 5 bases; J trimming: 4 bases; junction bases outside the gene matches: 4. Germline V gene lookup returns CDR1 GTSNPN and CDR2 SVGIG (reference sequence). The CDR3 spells CAWHGQGGNTIYF. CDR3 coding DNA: TGTGCCTGGCATGGACAGGGCGGAAACACCATATATTTT.

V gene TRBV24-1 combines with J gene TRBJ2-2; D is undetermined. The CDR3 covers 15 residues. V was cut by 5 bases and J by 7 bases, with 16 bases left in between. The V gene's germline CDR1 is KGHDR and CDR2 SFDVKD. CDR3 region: CATSGVGEEFGELFF. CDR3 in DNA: TGTGCCACCAGTGGGGTAGGAGAAGAATTCGGGGAGCTGTTTTTT.

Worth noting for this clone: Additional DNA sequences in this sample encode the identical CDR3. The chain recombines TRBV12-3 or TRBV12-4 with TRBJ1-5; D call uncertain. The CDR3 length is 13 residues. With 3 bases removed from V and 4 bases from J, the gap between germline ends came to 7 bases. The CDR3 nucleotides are TGTGCCAGCAGTTTTAGAGGGAATCAGCCCCAGCATTTT. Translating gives CASSFRGNQPQHF.

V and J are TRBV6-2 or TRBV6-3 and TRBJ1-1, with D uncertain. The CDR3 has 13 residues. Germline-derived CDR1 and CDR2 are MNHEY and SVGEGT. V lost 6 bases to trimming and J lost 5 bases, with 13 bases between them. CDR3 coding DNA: TGTGCCAGCAGCCGTGGGAGCCGGACTGAAGCTTTCTTT. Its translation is CASSRGSRTEAFF.

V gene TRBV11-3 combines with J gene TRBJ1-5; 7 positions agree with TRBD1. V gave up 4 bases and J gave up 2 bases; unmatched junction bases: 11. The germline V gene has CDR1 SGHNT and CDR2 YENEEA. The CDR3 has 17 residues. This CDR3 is CASSSQLGGWCNQPQHF. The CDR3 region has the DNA TGTGCCAGCAGCTCCCAGTTAGGGGGCTGGTGCAATCAGCCCCAGCATTTT.

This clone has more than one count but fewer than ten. In DNA form, the CDR3 reads TGTGCCAGCAGCCAAGATTCCTATCAGCCCCAGCATTTT. Residues: CASSQDSYQPQHF. The rearrangement joins TRBV14 to TRBJ1-5; D not certain. The V gene lost 0 bases and the J gene lost 5 bases, with 5 bases spanning the gap. CDR3 size: 13 residues. Germline loops: CDR1 SGHDN, CDR2 FVKESK.

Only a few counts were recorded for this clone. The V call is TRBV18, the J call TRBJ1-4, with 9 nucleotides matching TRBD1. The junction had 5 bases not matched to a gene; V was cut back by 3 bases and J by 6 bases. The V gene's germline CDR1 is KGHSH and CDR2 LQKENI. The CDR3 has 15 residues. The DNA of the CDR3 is TGTGCCAGCTCACCCCGGGACAGGGTCCATGAAAAACTGTTTTTT. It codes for CASSPRDRVHEKLFF.

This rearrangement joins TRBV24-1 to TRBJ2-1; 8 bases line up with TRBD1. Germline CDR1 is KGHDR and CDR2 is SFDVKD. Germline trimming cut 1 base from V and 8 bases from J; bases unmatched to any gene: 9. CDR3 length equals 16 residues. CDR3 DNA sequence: TGTGCCACCAGTGATTTTACGACAGGGGAACGATATGAGCAGTTCTTC. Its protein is CATSDFTTGERYEQFF.

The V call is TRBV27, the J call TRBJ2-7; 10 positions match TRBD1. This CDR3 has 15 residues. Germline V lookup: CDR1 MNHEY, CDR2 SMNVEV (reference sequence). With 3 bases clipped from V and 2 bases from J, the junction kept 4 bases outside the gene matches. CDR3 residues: CASSFLGTGAYEQYF. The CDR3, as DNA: TGTGCCAGCAGTTTCCTCGGGACAGGGGCCTACGAGCAGTACTTC.

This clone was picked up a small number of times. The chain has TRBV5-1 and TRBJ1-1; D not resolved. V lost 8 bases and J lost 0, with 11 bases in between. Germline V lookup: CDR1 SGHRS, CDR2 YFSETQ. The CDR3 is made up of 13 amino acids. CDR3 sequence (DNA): TGCGCCAGTGCCGGGGATATGAACACTGAAGCTTTCTTT. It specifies CASAGDMNTEAFF. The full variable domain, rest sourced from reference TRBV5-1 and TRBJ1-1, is KAGVTQTPRYLIKTRGQQVTLSCSPISGHRSVSWYQQTPGQGLQFLFEYFSETQRNKGNFPGRFSGRQFSNSRSEMNVSTLELGDSALYLCASAGDMNTEAFFGQGTRLTVV.

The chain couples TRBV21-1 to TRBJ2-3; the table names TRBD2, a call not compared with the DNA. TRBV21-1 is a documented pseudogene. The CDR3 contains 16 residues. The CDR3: CASSNLAGGSTDTQYF. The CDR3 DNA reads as TGTGCCAGCAGCAATCTAGCGGGGGGGAGCACAGATACGCAGTATTTT.

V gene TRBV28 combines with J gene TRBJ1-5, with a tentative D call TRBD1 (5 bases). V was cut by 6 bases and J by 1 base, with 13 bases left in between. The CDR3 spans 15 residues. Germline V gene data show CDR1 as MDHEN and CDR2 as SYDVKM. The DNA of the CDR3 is TGTGCCAGCAGGATGGGGGGTCCCAGCAATCAGCCCCAGCATTTT. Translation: CASRMGGPSNQPQHF.

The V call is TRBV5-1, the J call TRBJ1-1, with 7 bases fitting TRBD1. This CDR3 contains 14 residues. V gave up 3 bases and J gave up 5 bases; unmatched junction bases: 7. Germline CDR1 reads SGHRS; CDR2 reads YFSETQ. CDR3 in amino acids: CASSSTGMSTEAFF. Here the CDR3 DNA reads TGCGCCAGCAGCTCGACAGGGATGTCAACTGAAGCTTTCTTT.

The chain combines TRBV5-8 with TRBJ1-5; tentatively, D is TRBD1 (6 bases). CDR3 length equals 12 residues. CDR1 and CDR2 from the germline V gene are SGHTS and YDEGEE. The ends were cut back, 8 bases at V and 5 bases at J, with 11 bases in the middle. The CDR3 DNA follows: TGTGCCAGACAGGGCCTGGATCAGCCCCAGCATTTT. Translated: CARQGLDQPQHF.

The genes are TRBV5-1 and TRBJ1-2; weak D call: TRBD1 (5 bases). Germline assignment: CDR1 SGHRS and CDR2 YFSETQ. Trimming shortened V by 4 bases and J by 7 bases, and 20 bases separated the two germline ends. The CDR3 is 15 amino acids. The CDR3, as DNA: TGCGCCAGCAGCCTCCGGGCCCAAGGGGTACGTGGCTACACCTTC. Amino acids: CASSLRAQGVRGYTF.

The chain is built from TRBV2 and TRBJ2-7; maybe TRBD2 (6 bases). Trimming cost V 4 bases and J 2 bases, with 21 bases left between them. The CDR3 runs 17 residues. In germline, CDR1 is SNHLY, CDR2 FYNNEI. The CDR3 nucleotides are TGTGCCAGCAGTGTAGAGCGGCCTAGCGATACTGCCTACGAGCAGTACTTC. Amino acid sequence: CASSVERPSDTAYEQYF.

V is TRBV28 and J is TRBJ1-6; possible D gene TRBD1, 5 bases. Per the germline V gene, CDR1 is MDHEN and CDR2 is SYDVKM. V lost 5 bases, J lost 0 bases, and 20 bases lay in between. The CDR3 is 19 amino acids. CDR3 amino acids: CASSPPPGSLSSYNSPLHF. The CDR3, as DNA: TGTGCCAGCAGTCCGCCCCCAGGGTCCCTTAGCTCCTATAATTCACCCCTCCACTTT.

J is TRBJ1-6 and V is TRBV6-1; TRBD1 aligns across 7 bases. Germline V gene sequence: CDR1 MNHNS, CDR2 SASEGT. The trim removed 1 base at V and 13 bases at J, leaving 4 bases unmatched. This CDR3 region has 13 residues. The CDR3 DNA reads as TGTGCCAGCAGTGAAGTGGGCAGGGGGCCCCTCCACTTT. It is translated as CASSEVGRGPLHF.

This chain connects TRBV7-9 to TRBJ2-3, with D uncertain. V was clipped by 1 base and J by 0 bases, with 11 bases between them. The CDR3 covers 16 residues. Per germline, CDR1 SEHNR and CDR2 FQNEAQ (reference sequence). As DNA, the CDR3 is TGTGCCAGCAGCTTAGATCGACTCTCTAGCACAGATACGCAGTATTTT. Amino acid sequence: CASSLDRLSSTDTQYF.

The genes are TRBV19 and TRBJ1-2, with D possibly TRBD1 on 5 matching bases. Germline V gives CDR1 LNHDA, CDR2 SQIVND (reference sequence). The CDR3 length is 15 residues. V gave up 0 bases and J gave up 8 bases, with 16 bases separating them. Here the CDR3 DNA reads TGTGCCAGTAGTATAGATCATCAGGGCCACCGGGGCTACACCTTC. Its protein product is CASSIDHQGHRGYTF. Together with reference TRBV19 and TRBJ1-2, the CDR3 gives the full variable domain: DGGITQSPKYLFRKEGQNVTLSCEQNLNHDAMYWYRQDPGQGLRLIYYSQIVNDFQKGDIAEGYSVSREKKESFPLTVTSAQKNPTAFYLCASSIDHQGHRGYTFGSGTRLTVV.

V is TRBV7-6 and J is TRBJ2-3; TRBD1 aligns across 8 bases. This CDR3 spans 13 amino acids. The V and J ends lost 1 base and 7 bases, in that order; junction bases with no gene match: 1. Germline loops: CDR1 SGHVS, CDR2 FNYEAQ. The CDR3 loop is CASSLGDRNTQYF. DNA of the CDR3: TGTGCCAGCAGCTTAGGGGACAGGAATACGCAGTATTTT. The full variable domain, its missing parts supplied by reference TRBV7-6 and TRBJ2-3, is GAGVSQSPRYKVTKRGQDVALRCDPISGHVSLYWYRQALGQGPEFLTYFNYEAQQDKSGLPNDRFSAERPEGSISTLTIQRTEQRDSAMYRCASSLGDRNTQYFGPGTRLTVL.